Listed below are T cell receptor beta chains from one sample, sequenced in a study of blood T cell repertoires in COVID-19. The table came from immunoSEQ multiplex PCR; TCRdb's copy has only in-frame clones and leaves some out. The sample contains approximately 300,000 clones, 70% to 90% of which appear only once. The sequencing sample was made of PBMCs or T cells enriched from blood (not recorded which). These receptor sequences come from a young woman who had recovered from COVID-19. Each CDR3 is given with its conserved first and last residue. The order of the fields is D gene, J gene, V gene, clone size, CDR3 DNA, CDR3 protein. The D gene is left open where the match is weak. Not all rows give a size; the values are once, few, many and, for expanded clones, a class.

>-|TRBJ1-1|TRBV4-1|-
TGCGCCAGCAGCCAAGATTGGCCAGGGGCTTTGAACACTGAAGCTTTCTTT
CASSQDWPGALNTEAFF
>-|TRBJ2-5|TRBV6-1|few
TGTGCCAGCAGTGACCCCCTCAGGGGCGGAGAGACCCAGTACTTC
CASSDPLRGGETQYF
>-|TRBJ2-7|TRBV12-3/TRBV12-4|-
TGTGCCAGCAGTCCAGAACAGGAGCAGTACTTC
CASSPEQEQYF
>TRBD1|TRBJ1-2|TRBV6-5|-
TGTGCCAGCAGTAAGACAGGACAGGGGGCGGGTGGCTACACCTTC
CASSKTGQGAGGYTF
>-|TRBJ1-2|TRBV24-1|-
TGTGCCACCAGCCCACCCGAGAACTATGGCTACACCTTC
CATSPPENYGYTF
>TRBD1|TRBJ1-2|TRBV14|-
TGTGCCAGCAGCCAAGTTGGGACAGGCTATGGCTACACCTTC
CASSQVGTGYGYTF
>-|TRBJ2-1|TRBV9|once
TGTGCCAGCAGCCCCTCCGAGCCCTACAATGAGCAGTTCTTC
CASSPSEPYNEQFF
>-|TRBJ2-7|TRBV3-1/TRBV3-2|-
TGTGCCAGCAGCCAAGGGCAGATTTACGAGCAGTACTTC
CASSQGQIYEQYF
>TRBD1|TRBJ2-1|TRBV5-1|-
TGCGCCAGCAGCCAGACAGGGGTTAATGAGCAGTTCTTC
CASSQTGVNEQFF
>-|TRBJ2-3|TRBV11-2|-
TGTGCCAGCAGCCTAGGACAGTACACAGATACGCAGTATTTT
CASSLGQYTDTQYF
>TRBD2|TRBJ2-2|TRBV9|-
TGTGCCAGCAGCTCCAGACTAGCGGGAGGTAGTGGGGAGCTGTTTTTT
CASSSRLAGGSGELFF
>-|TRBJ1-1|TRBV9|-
TGTGCCAGCAGCGTAGGGATCAGGGGTGCTAACACTGAAGCTTTCTTT
CASSVGIRGANTEAFF
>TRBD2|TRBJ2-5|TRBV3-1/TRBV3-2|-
TGTGCCAGCAGCCAAGTAACGGGGGGGAATAAAGAGACCCAGTACTTC
CASSQVTGGNKETQYF
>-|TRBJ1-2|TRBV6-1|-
TGTGCCAGCAGTGAAGATTGGGGCAGCTACTATGGCTACACCTTC
CASSEDWGSYYGYTF
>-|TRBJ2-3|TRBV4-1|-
TGCGCCAGCAGCCAAAGAAATATCGGTACTTTAAGCGATACGCAGTATTTT
CASSQRNIGTLSDTQYF
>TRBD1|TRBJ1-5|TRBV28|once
TGTGCCAGCAGCTCCGAGACAGGGAAGTGGGATAGCAATCAGCCCCAGCATTTT
CASSSETGKWDSNQPQHF
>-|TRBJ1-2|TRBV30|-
TGTGCCTGGAGTTATCATTTCAGGGATGGCTACACCTTC
CAWSYHFRDGYTF
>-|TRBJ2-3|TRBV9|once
TGTGCCAGCTGTCTGGGGCCAACCACAGATACGCAGTATTTT
CASCLGPTTDTQYF
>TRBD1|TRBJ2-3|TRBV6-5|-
TGTGCCAGCAGTTGGGGACAGGGCCCGGATACGCAGTATTTT
CASSWGQGPDTQYF
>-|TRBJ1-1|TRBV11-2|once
TGTGCCAGCAGTTCGAAGGGGATGAACACTGAAGCTTTCTTT
CASSSKGMNTEAFF
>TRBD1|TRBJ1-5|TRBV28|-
TGTGCCAGCACCCCGTTCGGACAGGGGGCAAATAGCAATCAGCCCCAGCATTTT
CASTPFGQGANSNQPQHF
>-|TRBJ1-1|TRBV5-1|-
TGCGCCAGCAGCTTGGTACAGGGCGAGACTGAAGCTTTCTTT
CASSLVQGETEAFF
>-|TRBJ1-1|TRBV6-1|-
TGTGCCAGCAGTGACCGGAGGGGCGGTACTGAAGCTTTCTTT
CASSDRRGGTEAFF
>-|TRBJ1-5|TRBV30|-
TGTGCCTGGAGCCAGGGTGGGGGCAATCAGCCCCAGCATTTT
CAWSQGGGNQPQHF
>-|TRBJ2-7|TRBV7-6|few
TGTGCCAGCAGCTTAGCGTTCGGGAGCTCCTACGAGCAGTACTTC
CASSLAFGSSYEQYF
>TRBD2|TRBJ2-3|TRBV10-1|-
TGCGCCAGCGGACTAGCGATCCATACGCAGTATTTT
CASGLAIHTQYF
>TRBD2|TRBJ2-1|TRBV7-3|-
TGTGCCAGCAGCCGACGGGGGGGCTCCTACAATGAGCAGTTCTTC
CASSRRGGSYNEQFF
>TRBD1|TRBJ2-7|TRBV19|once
TGTGCCAGTAGTATATTAAGAGGACAGGGGGCTGGAGAGCAGTACTTC
CASSILRGQGAGEQYF
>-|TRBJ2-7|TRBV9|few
TGTGCCAGCAGCGTCCATCCCACCTACGAGCAGTACTTC
CASSVHPTYEQYF
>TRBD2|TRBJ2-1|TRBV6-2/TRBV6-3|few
TGTGCCAGCAGTTCCCAACTAGCGGGGGCATACAATGAGCAGTTCTTC
CASSSQLAGAYNEQFF
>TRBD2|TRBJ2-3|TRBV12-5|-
TGTGCTAGTGCTGAAGGGGAGGGCCCAATGAGAGATACGCAGTATTTT
CASAEGEGPMRDTQYF
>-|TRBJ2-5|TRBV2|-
TGTGCCAGCAGAAACCGGGACTGGGGAAGTGAGACCCAGTACTTC
CASRNRDWGSETQYF
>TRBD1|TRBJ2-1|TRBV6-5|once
TGTGCCACCTCCGGGACAGGGGGCTACAATGAGCAGTTCTTC
CATSGTGGYNEQFF
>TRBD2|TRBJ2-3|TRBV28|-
TGTGCCAGCAGTTCGCCGGGACTAGCGAGAGATACGCAGTATTTT
CASSSPGLARDTQYF
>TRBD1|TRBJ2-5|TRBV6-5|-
TGTGCCAGCAGAAGACAGGGTCAAGAGACCCAGTACTTC
CASRRQGQETQYF
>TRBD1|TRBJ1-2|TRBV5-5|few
TGTGCCAGCAGCCTGGGGGACAGGGGTGGAGGCTACACCTTC
CASSLGDRGGGYTF
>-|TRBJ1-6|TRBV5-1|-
TGCGCCAGCAGCTTGACAGGGTTGAACAATTCACCCCTCCACTTT
CASSLTGLNNSPLHF
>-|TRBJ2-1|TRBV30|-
TGTGCCTGGAGTGCGAAGAGAAATTCCTACAATGAGCAGTTCTTC
CAWSAKRNSYNEQFF
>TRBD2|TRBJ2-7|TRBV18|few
TGTGCCAGCTCACTTTCCGGGACTAGCGGGAGCCTGGAGCAGTACTTC
CASSLSGTSGSLEQYF
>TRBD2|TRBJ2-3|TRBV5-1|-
TGCGCCAGCAGCTTGTCAGGACTAGCTTCGGATACGCAGTATTTT
CASSLSGLASDTQYF
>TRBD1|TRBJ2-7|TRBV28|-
TGTGCCAGCAGTTCCACCCTTGGACAGGTACCCTACGAGCAGTACTTC
CASSSTLGQVPYEQYF
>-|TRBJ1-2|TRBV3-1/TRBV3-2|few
TGTGCCAGCAGCCGTGGGGGAGGCGGAGGCTATGGCTACACCTTC
CASSRGGGGGYGYTF
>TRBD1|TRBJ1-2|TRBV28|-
TGTGCCAGCAGAGTGCCGGGACAGAACTATGGCTACACCTTC
CASRVPGQNYGYTF
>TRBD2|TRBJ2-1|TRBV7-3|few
TGTGCCAGCAGCTCAGGGCGGGGGTTCTACAATGAGCAGTTCTTC
CASSSGRGFYNEQFF
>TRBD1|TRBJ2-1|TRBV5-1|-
TGCGCCAGCAGCTTGGCCGACAGGGTTAGTGGCAATGAGCAGTTCTTC
CASSLADRVSGNEQFF
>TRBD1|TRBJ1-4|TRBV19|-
TGTGCCAGTAGTATGCAGGGGGCTGAAAAACTGTTTTTT
CASSMQGAEKLFF
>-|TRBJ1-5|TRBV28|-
TGTGCCAGCAGTTTAGGGGGACTAGGTCAGCCCCAGCATTTT
CASSLGGLGQPQHF
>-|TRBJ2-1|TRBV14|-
TGTGCCAGCAGCCCCGCGTCTATTCTTTACAATGAGCAGTTCTTC
CASSPASILYNEQFF
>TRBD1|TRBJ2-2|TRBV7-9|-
TGTGCCAGCAGCTCTCCGACAGGGGACACCGGGGAGCTGTTTTTT
CASSSPTGDTGELFF
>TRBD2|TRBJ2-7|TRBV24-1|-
TGTGCCACCAGTTCTAGCGGGAGTTACGAGCAGTACTTC
CATSSSGSYEQYF
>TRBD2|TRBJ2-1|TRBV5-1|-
TGCGCCAGCAGCCTCCAAGCGGGAGGGCCCGATGAGCAGTTCTTC
CASSLQAGGPDEQFF
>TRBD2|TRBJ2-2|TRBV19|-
TGTGCCAGTAGTATAGCAGGGACTAGCCGCACCGGGGAGCTGTTTTTT
CASSIAGTSRTGELFF
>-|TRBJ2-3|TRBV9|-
TGTGCCAGCAGCGTAGAAGTGCGGGGTTTTGCAGATACGCAGTATTTT
CASSVEVRGFADTQYF
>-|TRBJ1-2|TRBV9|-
TGTGCCAGTCGGGGAGGGCACGGCTACACCTTC
CASRGGHGYTF
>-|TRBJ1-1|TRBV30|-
TGTGCCTGTTACGGGGTAGCTGAAGCTTTCTTT
CACYGVAEAFF